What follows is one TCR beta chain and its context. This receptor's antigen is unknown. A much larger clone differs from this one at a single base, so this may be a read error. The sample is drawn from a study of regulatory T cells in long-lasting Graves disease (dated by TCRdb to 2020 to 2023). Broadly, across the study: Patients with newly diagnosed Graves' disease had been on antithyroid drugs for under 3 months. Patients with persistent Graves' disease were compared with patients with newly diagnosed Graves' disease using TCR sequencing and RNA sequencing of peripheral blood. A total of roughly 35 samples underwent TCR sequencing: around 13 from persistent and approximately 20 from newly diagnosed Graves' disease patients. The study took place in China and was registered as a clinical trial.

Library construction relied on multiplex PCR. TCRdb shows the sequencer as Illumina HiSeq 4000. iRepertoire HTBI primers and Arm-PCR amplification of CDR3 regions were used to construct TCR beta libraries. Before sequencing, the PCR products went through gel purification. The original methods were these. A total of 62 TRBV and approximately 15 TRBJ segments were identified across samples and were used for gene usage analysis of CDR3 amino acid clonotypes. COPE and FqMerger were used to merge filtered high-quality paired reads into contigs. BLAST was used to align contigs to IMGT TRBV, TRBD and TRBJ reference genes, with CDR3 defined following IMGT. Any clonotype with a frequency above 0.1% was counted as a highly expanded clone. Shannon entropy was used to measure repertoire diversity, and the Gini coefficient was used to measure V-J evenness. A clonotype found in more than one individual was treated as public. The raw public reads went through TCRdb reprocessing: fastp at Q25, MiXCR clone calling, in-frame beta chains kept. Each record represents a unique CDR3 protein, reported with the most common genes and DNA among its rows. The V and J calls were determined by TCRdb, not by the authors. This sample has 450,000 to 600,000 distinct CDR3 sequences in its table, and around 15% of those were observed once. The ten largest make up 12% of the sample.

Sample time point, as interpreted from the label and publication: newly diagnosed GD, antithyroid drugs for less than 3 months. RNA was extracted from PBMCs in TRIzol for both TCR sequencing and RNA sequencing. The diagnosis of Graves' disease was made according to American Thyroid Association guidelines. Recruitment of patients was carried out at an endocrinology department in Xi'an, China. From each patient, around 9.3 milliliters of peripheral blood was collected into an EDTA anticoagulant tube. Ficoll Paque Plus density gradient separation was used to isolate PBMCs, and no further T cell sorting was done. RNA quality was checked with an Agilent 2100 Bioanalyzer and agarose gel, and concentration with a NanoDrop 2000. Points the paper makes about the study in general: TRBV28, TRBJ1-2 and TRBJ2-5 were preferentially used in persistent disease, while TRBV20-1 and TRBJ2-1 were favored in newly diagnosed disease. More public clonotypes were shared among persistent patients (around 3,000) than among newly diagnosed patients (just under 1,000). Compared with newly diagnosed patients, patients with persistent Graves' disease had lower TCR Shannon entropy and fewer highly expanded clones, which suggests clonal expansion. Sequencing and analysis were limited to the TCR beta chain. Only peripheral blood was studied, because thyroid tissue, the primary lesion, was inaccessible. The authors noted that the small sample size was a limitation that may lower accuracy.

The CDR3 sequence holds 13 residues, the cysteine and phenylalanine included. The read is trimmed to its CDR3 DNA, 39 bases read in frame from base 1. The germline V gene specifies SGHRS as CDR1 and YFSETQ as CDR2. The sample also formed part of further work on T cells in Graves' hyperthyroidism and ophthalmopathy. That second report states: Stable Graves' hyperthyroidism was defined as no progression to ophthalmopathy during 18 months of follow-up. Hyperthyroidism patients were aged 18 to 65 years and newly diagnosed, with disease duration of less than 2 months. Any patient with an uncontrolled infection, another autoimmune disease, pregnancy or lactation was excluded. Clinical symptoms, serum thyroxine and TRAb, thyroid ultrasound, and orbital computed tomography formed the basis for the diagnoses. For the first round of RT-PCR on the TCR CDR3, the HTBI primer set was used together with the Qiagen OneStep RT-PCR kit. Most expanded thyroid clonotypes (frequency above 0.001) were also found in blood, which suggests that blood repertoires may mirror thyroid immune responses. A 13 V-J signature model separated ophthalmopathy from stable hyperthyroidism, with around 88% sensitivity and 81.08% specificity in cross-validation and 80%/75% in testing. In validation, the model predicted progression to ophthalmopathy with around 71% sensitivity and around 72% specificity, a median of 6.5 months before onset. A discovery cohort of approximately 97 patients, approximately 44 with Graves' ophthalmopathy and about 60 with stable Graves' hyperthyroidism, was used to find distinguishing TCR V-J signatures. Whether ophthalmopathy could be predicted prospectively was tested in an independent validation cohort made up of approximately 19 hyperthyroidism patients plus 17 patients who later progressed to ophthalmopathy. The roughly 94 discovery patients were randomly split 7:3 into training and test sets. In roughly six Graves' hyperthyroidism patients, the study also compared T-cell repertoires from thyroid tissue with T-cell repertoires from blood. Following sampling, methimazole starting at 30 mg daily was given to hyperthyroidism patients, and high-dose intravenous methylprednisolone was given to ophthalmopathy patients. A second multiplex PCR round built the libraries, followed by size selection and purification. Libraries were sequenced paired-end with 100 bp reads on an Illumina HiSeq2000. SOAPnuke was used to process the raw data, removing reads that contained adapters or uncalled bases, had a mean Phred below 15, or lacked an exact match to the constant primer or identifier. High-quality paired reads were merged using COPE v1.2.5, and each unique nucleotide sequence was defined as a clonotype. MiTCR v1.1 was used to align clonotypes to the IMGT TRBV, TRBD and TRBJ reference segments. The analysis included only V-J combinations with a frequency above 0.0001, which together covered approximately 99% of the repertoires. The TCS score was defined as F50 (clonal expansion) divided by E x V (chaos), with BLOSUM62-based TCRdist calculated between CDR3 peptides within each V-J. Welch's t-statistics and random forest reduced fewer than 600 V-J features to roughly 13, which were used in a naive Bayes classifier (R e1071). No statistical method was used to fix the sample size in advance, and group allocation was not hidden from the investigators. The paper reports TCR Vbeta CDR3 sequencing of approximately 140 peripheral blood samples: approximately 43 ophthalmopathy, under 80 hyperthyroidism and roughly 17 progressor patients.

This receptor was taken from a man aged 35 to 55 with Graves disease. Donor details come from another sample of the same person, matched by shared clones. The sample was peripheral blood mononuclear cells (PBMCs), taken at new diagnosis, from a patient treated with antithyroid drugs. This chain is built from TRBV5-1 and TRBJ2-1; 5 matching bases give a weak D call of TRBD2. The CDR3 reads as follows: CASRNGISYEQFF. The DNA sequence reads TGTGCCAGCAGGAACGGGATCTCCTACGAGCAGTTCTTC.